The text below deals with one T cell receptor beta chain. A junction end diverges from the germline sequence, so it may reflect a read error. The CDR3 contains 16 residues. Germline CDR1 reads SGHRS; CDR2 reads YFSETQ. The entry originates in a study of blood T cell repertoires in COVID-19. Study at large: Samples taken during acute and convalescent COVID-19 were collected in the United States, Italy and Spain. Sample material is recorded as cDNA or gDNA derived from T cells, B-cell-depleted T cells, or PBMCs.

Methods used by the authors: Amplification of reference gene primers was used by the study to estimate nucleated cell counts. TCRdb's table, derived via immunoSEQ multiplex PCR, lists solely in-frame clones and lacks some. V, J and clone size derive from that table, while D and trimming were established from the DNA sequence. Here the sample spans tens of thousands of clones, roughly 88% being singletons. The TCR originated in a human donor in a cohort sampled during active COVID-19. Source material: peripheral blood. This chain joins TRBV5-1 and TRBJ1-3, with a possible D match to TRBD1 (6 bases). CDR3 coding DNA: TGCGCCAGCAGGTTGGGGGACAATAACTCTGGAAACACCATATATTTT. As protein: CASRLGDNNSGNTIYF.